Only one count was recorded for the clone carrying this TCR beta chain. Its antigen is not known. The time point was: week 47, end of study. With topical imiquimod, each dose of the vaccine consisted of 300 ug of mutant IDH1 20-mer peptide. The donor cohort comprised cases of new WHO grade 3 or 4 IDH1-mutant, ATRX-lost astrocytoma. Profiling relied on immunoSEQ multiplex PCR, and the TCRdb table lists in-frame clones only, not all of them. The sample records approximately 58,000 clones, around 86% being singletons. This record belongs to a study of a mutant IDH1 vaccine in newly diagnosed glioma. Study background: Therapy received beforehand was radiotherapy, temozolomide, or both, with most patients given both. In the visit schedule, V12 fell in week 35, while V13 fell in week 47. Broader study findings: Patients showed vaccine-induced immune responses at a rate of 80% to 95%.

V lost 5 bases to trimming and J lost 2 bases, with 3 bases between them. CDR1 is MNHNY and CDR2 is SVGAGI in the germline V gene (reference sequence). The CDR3 spans 12 residues. The TCR comes from a man aged 30 to 39 with glioma. Sequenced here: PBMCs, sampled from a glioma patient whose treatment included an IDH1 peptide vaccine. The gene calls are TRBV6-6 and TRBJ1-4; D unresolved. The CDR3 protein is CASSPTNEKLFF. CDR3 coding DNA: TGTGCCAGCAGTCCCACTAATGAAAAACTGTTTTTT.